This T cell receptor (beta chain) came from a study of early stage breast cancer tumors listed by TCRdb under 2017. As for the study more broadly: Of the approximately 15 invasive breast tumors, about a dozen were found to be estrogen receptor-positive, progesterone receptor-positive and HER2-negative. Of the approximately twelve ER+/PR+/HER2- tumors, eight were classified as invasive ductal carcinomas and four as invasive lobular carcinomas. A read coverage of roughly 10-fold per sample was achieved on average. A total of roughly 2.5 million templates, representing under 1.1 million unique clonotypes, were detected across all samples.

Turning to this clone: Its target antigen remains unknown. Base quality data are lacking; no much larger clone is found one base away.

Each sample was amplified in two independent genomic DNA replicates, using approximately 0.5 ug for blood and roughly 1.5 ug for tumor or normal breast. Following the manufacturer's instructions, the ImmunoSeq Intro kit was used to carry out TCRB sequencing on genomic DNA. Multiplex PCR was run for 30 to 40 cycles using proprietary primers and spike-in control sequences for absolute quantification. Single-end 150-bp reads were used to sequence an 87-bp fragment spanning the CDR3 and the flanking V and J genes. Seven samples, with two replicates for each sample, were multiplexed per lane of an Illumina MiSeq using version 3.0 chemistry. On the study's bioinformatics: Raw data were processed by the vendor's proprietary pipeline, with both replicates merged into one result per sample. A clonotype was defined as productive rearrangements that share the same V-gene family, CDR3 amino acid sequence and J-gene segment. Clonality was calculated as 1 minus the normalized Shannon entropy (Pielou evenness) of TCRB abundances. To estimate T cell density, the total number of templates was divided by the input cell count, which was inferred from how much DNA went in. Total repertoire diversity and clonality were estimated with Recon using default parameters. A clonotype was considered tumor-enriched if its abundance in tumor exceeded 0.1% and was at least 32-fold higher than its abundance in normal breast. TCRdb re-hosts the immuneACCESS table, in-frame sequences only. Its copies lack some clones; in the studies checked, an unresolved V gene accounts for under half of them, and the cause for the rest is not known. That table is the source of V, J and clone size, and D and trimming were worked out from the DNA. The sample profile shows more than 55,000 clones; roughly 80% of them were found once. The ten largest account for about 3.4% of the sample.

The study profiled bulk TCR beta-chain repertoires in matched peripheral blood, tumor and adjacent normal breast tissue taken from approximately 16 patients with early-stage breast cancer. Before surgery, about 5-10 mL of whole blood was collected into EDTA tubes and then processed within 2 hours. Peripheral blood mononuclear cells were isolated by Ficoll-Paque centrifugation in SepMate-50 tubes. PBMCs were cryopreserved in roughly 90% FBS with around 10% DMSO in aliquots of roughly 1.8 to 4 million cells and stored in liquid nitrogen. The Qiagen AllPrep DNA/RNA Mini kit was used to extract genomic DNA. Overall study outcomes, separate from this receptor: Because the cohort was small, a breakdown by tumor subtype could not be done. Repertoires from blood resembled normal breast more closely than tumor, and using blood as a reference for each tissue separated tumor from normal in most of the 16 patients. Tumors showed about 2.4-fold higher T cell density and higher clonality than adjacent normal breast tissue. Enriched TCRB sequences shared across patients were found to be mostly commonly generated sequences that were unlikely to play an important role in the tumor microenvironment. Bulk genomic DNA sequencing of unsorted cells missed chain pairing and functional markers such as CD4, CD8 and FOXP3.

Clipping removes 6 bases from V and 2 bases from J, with 2 as the unmatched junction base count. The CDR3 runs 13 residues from the cysteine to the phenylalanine. Only the CDR3 part of the read is kept: 39 bases, read in frame from the first base. For CDR1 and CDR2, the germline V gene lists SQVTM and ANQGSEA. The chain employs TRBV29-1 and TRBJ1-2; TRBD1 agrees with 11 junctional bases. This TCR came from a person in their thirties with breast cancer. Sequenced input: blood. The DNA reads as follows: TGCAGCGTGGGACAGGGGGGAAACTATGGCTACACCTTC. This codes for CSVGQGGNYGYTF.